This entry concerns a single TCR beta chain. The antigen it binds to is not known. Qualities for individual bases were not recorded, and no much larger clone is one base off. The immunoSEQ Assay, a bias-controlled multiplex PCR, was used to amplify TCRbeta CDR3 regions from genomic DNA. Turning to the authors' computational methods: The number of nucleated cells in each sample was estimated by amplification of reference gene primers within the assay. To quantify the absolute abundance of each unique TCRbeta CDR3 rearrangement, sequence reads were collapsed and filtered. Productive Simpson clonality was computed per sample as the square root of Simpson's diversity index over productive rearrangements. TCRdb took over this immuneACCESS table, retaining in-frame rearrangements with V and J assigned. Such tables are incomplete; in checked studies, under half of the missing clones stem from an unresolved V gene, and the remainder is unexplained. V and J calls and clone size are those listed in that table; D and trimming were worked out from the DNA. In all, the sample holds about 150,000 clones, and around three quarters of those were seen once. The top ten clonotypes cover roughly 1.5% of the sample.

This sample is drawn from a study of blood T cell repertoires in COVID-19 (dated by TCRdb to 2020 to 2022). With respect to the entire study: Samples covering the acute and convalescent phases of COVID-19 were provided by collaborators in the United States, Italy and Spain. The material from the prospective study consisted of cDNA or gDNA derived from T cells, B-cell-depleted T cells, or PBMCs. Nearly every sample came with metadata listing a de-identified subject ID, COVID-19 status, age in years and sex. The repertoires were made available in a free public database intended to serve as a resource for research on the immune response to SARS-CoV-2. Subjects who had been exposed to COVID-19, were actively infected with it, or had recovered from it provided the deeply sampled blood TCRbeta repertoires that made up the dataset. HLA class I and class II types, where available, came from metadata supplied by the sample provider rather than from assay-based typing. The samples were drawn from the first 160 participants of the ongoing ImmuneRACE study and from about 1,200 subjects provided by 6 global collaborators. The paper's findings and limits, for the study overall: The amount of clinical and demographic metadata varied by source and participant and was provided uncurated.

The collaborating institutions used their own protocols to collect whole blood in K2EDTA tubes. For TCRbeta analysis, collaborators shipped samples in one of three forms: frozen whole blood, isolated PBMCs, or DNA extracted from either of those sample types. The germline V gene (reference sequence) gives CDR1 as LNHDA and CDR2 as SQIVND. Inclusive of the bounding cysteine and phenylalanine, the CDR3 is 14 residues long. This entry keeps only the CDR3 DNA: 42 bases, framed from base 1. Trimmed from V: 2 bases; trimmed from J: 1 base; junction bases lacking a gene match: 2. The receptor chain draws on TRBV19 and TRBJ2-7, with 7 junctional bases fitting TRBD1. Sequenced input: peripheral blood. This receptor was identified in a man of 80 years or more with acute or convalescent COVID-19. CDR3 region: CASSIRGPSYEQYF. The DNA is as follows: TGTGCCAGTAGTATAAGGGGGCCTTCCTACGAGCAGTACTTC.